These T cell receptor beta chains were read from a single sample in a study of T cell responses to AZD1222 COVID-19 vaccine. TCRdb's copy holds only in-frame clones and misses some; the assay was immunoSEQ multiplex PCR. The table records approximately 220,000 clones, approximately 94% of them present only once. Source: peripheral blood, taken on day 0 of MenACWY control vaccination. The receptor source for this set is an adult in good health. The CDR3 runs from the conserved cysteine through the conserved F or W. A D gene is named only where the DNA matches it firmly. Clone size is shown for a subset of rows, as once, few, many or a class of expanded clone.

d_call: TRBD2; j_call: TRBJ2-1; clone_size: -; v_call: TRBV7-3; cdr3_nt: TGTGCCAGCAGCTTAACGAGCGGGGCCTACAATGAGCAGTTCTTC; cdr3_aa: CASSLTSGAYNEQFF
d_call: -; j_call: TRBJ1-2; clone_size: -; v_call: TRBV5-1; cdr3_nt: TGCGCCAGCAGCTTGTTTGACGGCTCCTATGGCTACACCTTC; cdr3_aa: CASSLFDGSYGYTF
d_call: -; j_call: TRBJ1-2; clone_size: -; v_call: TRBV10-3; cdr3_nt: TGTGCCATCAGTGAGTATGGCGCAGGCAACGGCTACACCTTC; cdr3_aa: CAISEYGAGNGYTF
d_call: -; j_call: TRBJ1-2; clone_size: -; v_call: TRBV10-1; cdr3_nt: TGCGCCAGCAGTGAGTTCGGTGGGGGGCTACACTATGGCTACACCTTC; cdr3_aa: CASSEFGGGLHYGYTF
d_call: -; j_call: TRBJ2-7; clone_size: -; v_call: TRBV19; cdr3_nt: TGTGCCAGTAGTAAGGGACACGGCGGTTACGAGCAGTACTTC; cdr3_aa: CASSKGHGGYEQYF
d_call: -; j_call: TRBJ1-4; clone_size: once; v_call: TRBV2; cdr3_nt: TGTGCCAGCAGTGAGGGGACTATAAATGAAAAACTGTTTTTT; cdr3_aa: CASSEGTINEKLFF
d_call: -; j_call: TRBJ1-1; clone_size: -; v_call: TRBV5-1; cdr3_nt: TGCGCCAGCAGCTCAGGGAACACTGAAGCTTTCTTT; cdr3_aa: CASSSGNTEAFF
d_call: -; j_call: TRBJ2-5; clone_size: -; v_call: TRBV7-9; cdr3_nt: TGTGCCAGCAGCCGATCTCTAGCCGAAGAGACCCAGTACTTC; cdr3_aa: CASSRSLAEETQYF
d_call: TRBD1; j_call: TRBJ2-1; clone_size: -; v_call: TRBV15; cdr3_nt: TGTGCCACCAGCAGAGATGGACAGGGGGAAATTGAGCAGTTCTTC; cdr3_aa: CATSRDGQGEIEQFF
d_call: TRBD1; j_call: TRBJ2-1; clone_size: -; v_call: TRBV27; cdr3_nt: TGTGCCAGCAGGGGACAGGAAAAGATGAATGAGCAGTTCTTC; cdr3_aa: CASRGQEKMNEQFF
d_call: -; j_call: TRBJ2-2; clone_size: -; v_call: TRBV19; cdr3_nt: TGTGCCAGTAGTTTCCAGAACACCGGGGAGCTGTTTTTT; cdr3_aa: CASSFQNTGELFF